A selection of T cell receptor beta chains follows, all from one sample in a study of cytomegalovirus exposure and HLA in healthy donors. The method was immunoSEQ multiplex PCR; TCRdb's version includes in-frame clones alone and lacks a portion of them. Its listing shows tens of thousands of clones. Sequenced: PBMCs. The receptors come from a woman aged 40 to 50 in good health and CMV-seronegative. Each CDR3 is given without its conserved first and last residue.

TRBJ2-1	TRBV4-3	ASSPDEAFYNEQF
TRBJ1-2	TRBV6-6	ASSPTETGGFYGYT
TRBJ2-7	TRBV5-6	ASSTTGTRYEQY
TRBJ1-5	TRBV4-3	ASSQERPVGTGNQPQH
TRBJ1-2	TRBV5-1	ASSLNPRDSHRPT
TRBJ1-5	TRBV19	ASSMVPGTGNQPQH
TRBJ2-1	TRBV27	ASSLREINEQF
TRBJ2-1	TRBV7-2	ASSSQPRSDNEQF
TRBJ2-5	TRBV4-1	ASSPMKRGQETQY
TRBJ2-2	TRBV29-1	SVGQNTGELF
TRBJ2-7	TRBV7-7	ASSPGVADEQY
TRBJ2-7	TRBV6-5	ASSYSRGGHEQY
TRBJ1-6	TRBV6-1	ASSDDRGGNSPLH
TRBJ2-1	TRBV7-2	ASSSDRHEQF
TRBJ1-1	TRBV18	ASSPRDRDTEAF
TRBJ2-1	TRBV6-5	ASSFRTGGEQF
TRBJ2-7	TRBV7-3	ASSPGQGGLLEREQY
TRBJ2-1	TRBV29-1	SVESPRDEQF
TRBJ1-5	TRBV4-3	ASSQRFPGQGADQAQH
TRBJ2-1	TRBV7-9	ASSLVGTRGGEQF
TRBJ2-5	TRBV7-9	ASRHGLAGAQETQY
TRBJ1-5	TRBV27	ASSYQGRSNQPQH